This TCR beta chain appears in the sequencing data of a study of blood T cell repertoires in COVID-19. Overall study context: Donors in the United States, Italy and Spain gave samples during acute or convalescent COVID-19. Sources were T cells, B-cell-depleted T cells, or PBMCs; the material itself was cDNA or gDNA.

Per the germline V gene, CDR1 is KGHDR and CDR2 is SFDVKD. The V end lost 4 bases, the J end lost 8 bases, and 10 bases lay between the germline ends. This CDR3 has 12 amino acids. The assay was immunoSEQ multiplex PCR, and TCRdb's table has in-frame clones only and misses some. The table records around 200,000 clones, more than 70% of them present only once. The source material was peripheral blood. The rearrangement joins TRBV24-1 to TRBJ1-1; D is possibly TRBD1 (5 bases). This TCR came from a man between 35 and 55 years old with active or convalescent COVID-19. DNA for the CDR3: TGTGCCACCAGTGACAGCCAGGGCGAAGCTTTCTTT. This codes for CATSDSQGEAFF.